Below are 25 T cell receptor beta chains sequenced from a single sample in a study of blood T cell repertoires in COVID-19 (dated by TCRdb to the early 2020s). The library was obtained by the immunoSEQ multiplex PCR assay. Here the immuneACCESS table is served through TCRdb, limited to in-frame sequences with V and J called. Missing clones are a known gap in these copies; in checked studies unresolved V genes cover under half, and the rest lacks a known reason. Within this sample are roughly 250,000 clones, with over 70% of them counted one time only. Jointly, the top ten make up 3% to 3.5% of the sample. Sample: PBMCs or T cells enriched from blood (not recorded which). The receptors were sampled from a woman in her thirties or forties who had been exposed to COVID-19.

This clone was seen just once. This chain uses TRBV18 with TRBJ2-7; D gene ambiguous. Germline V gives CDR1 KGHSH, CDR2 LQKENI. The CDR3 runs to 17 residues. Trimming removed 1 base at V and 1 base at J, with 17 bases between. This chain's CDR3 is CASSPQVRNYLSYEQYF. The CDR3 region has the DNA TGTGCCAGCTCACCACAGGTCAGGAATTACCTTTCCTACGAGCAGTACTTC.

V and J are TRBV6-2 or TRBV6-3 and TRBJ1-1, with D tentatively TRBD1 (6 bases). In germline, CDR1 is MNHEY, CDR2 SVGEGT. The CDR3 is 19 residues long. The V gene lost 2 bases and the J gene lost 0 bases, with 22 bases spanning the gap. CDR3 protein: CASSYDPLTRDRLNTEAFF. The DNA of the CDR3 is TGTGCCAGCAGTTACGACCCCTTAACCAGAGACAGGTTGAACACTGAAGCTTTCTTT.

The chain carries TRBV10-1 and TRBJ2-7, with D maybe TRBD2 (6 bases). CDR3 length: 15 residues. Germline V CDR1 and CDR2: WNHNN, SYGVQD (reference sequence). V gave up 8 bases and J gave up 2 bases, with 19 bases separating them. The DNA for the CDR3 is TGCGCCAGCGCTTTCCGGAGACTAGTCCCCTACGAGCAGTACTTC. This encodes CASAFRRLVPYEQYF.

J is TRBJ1-1 and V is TRBV10-2, with TRBD1 as a possible D gene (6 bases). V lost 0 bases, J lost 1 base, and 12 bases lay in between. CDR1 and CDR2 (germline): WSHSY, SAAADI. The CDR3 consists of 16 residues. CDR3 in amino acids: CASSESFWGPNTEAFF. CDR3 DNA: TGCGCCAGCAGTGAGTCGTTTTGGGGGCCGAACACTGAAGCTTTCTTT.

The chain recombines TRBV6-2 or TRBV6-3 with TRBJ2-2, with 9 bases lining up with TRBD1. The germline CDR1 and CDR2 sequences are MNHEY and SVGEGT. V was pared by 1 base and J by 2 bases, with 14 bases of the junction left unmatched. This CDR3 has 20 amino acids. CDR3 sequence reads: CASSYYRHKKGQGNTGELFF. DNA of the CDR3: TGTGCCAGCAGTTACTACAGACATAAAAAGGGACAGGGAAACACCGGGGAGCTGTTTTTT.

V gene TRBV5-1 combines with J gene TRBJ2-1; 10 nucleotides match TRBD2. CDR1 and CDR2 (germline): SGHRS, YFSETQ. The trim removed 0 bases at V and 5 bases at J, leaving 5 bases unmatched. The CDR3 loop spans 16 amino acids. CDR3 nucleotide sequence: TGCGCCAGCAGCTTGGGTAGCGGGGGGCCTAACAATGAGCAGTTCTTC. Translating gives CASSLGSGGPNNEQFF.

The genes are TRBV11-1 and TRBJ1-4; 9 bases fit TRBD1. V lost 5 bases to trimming and J lost 8 bases; unmatched junction nucleotides: 9. The germline V gene has CDR1 SGHAT and CDR2 FQDESV (reference sequence). This CDR3 is 15 amino acids long. In DNA form, the CDR3 reads TGTGCCAGCAGCGCAGGCCCGGACAGGGGCGAAAAACTGTTTTTT. Encoded protein: CASSAGPDRGEKLFF.

J is TRBJ2-7 and V is TRBV28; D gene ambiguous. From germline, CDR1 is MDHEN and CDR2 SYDVKM. V was shortened by 9 bases and J by 2 bases, with 17 bases between the two germline ends. This CDR3 spans 14 amino acids. CDR3 region: CASLPSTLTYEQYF. In DNA form, the CDR3 reads TGTGCCAGTCTTCCCTCGACATTGACCTACGAGCAGTACTTC.

The chain has TRBV28 and TRBJ1-5; D unclear. V lost 4 bases and J 1 base, leaving 14 bases between the germline ends. Germline loops: CDR1 MDHEN, CDR2 SYDVKM. This CDR3 has 16 residues. CDR3 amino acids: CASSSTILRSNQPQHF. For the CDR3, the DNA is TGTGCCAGCAGTTCTACTATTTTGAGGAGCAATCAGCCCCAGCATTTT.

The V and J genes are TRBV3-1 (or the pseudogene TRBV3-2) and TRBJ2-7, with unresolved D. The CDR3 runs to 13 residues. From germline, CDR1 is LGHDT and CDR2 YNNKEL (reference sequence). Trimming shortened V by 1 base and J by 6 bases, and 10 bases separated the two germline ends. CDR3 residues: CASSQGRIPEQYF. For the CDR3, the DNA is TGTGCCAGCAGCCAAGGGCGGATCCCCGAGCAGTACTTC.

The chain carries TRBV6-5 and TRBJ2-2; D is undetermined. Germline CDR1 is MNHEY and CDR2 is SVGAGI. Trimming removed 10 bases from V and 2 bases from J, with 11 bases in between. The CDR3 loop spans 13 amino acids. CDR3 loop: CATRGGNTGELFF. CDR3 nucleotides: TGTGCCACCAGAGGCGGTAACACCGGGGAGCTGTTTTTT.

The genes are TRBV21-1 and TRBJ2-5; the D segment call TRBD2 is taken from the table without a DNA check. TRBV21-1 is reported as a pseudogene. The CDR3 totals 15 residues. The CDR3 region is CASSKPGGRGETQYF. In DNA form, the CDR3 reads TGTGCCAGCAGCAAGCCGGGGGGGAGAGGCGAGACCCAGTACTTC.

V gene TRBV5-1 combines with J gene TRBJ2-7; D uncertain. Trimming cost V 4 bases and J 3 bases, with 11 bases left between them. CDR1 SGHRS and CDR2 YFSETQ come from the germline V gene. This CDR3 has 13 residues. Here the CDR3 reads CASSPEVYYEQYF. As DNA, the CDR3 is TGCGCCAGCAGCCCAGAAGTATACTACGAGCAGTACTTC.

The CDR3 DNA reads TGTGCCAGCAGCGGAGGGTCCGGGGACGGCTACACCTTC. It encodes CASSGGSGDGYTF. This chain joins TRBV11-3 and TRBJ1-2; D possibly corresponds to TRBD1 (5 bases). V was clipped by 5 bases and J by 8 bases, with 15 bases between them. The germline V gene has CDR1 SGHNT and CDR2 YENEEA. This CDR3 region has 13 residues.

This clone was seen more than once but under ten times. The rearrangement links TRBV30 to TRBJ1-2, with 9 nucleotides matching TRBD1. V trimming: 5 bases; J trimming: 6 bases; junction bases outside the gene matches: 13. Germline-derived CDR1 and CDR2 are GTSNPN and SVGIG (reference sequence). The CDR3 is 15 amino acids. This CDR3 reads CAWYRDRVRGDGYTF. CDR3 sequence (DNA): TGTGCCTGGTACCGGGACAGGGTTAGAGGGGATGGCTACACCTTC. The full variable domain, rest sourced from reference TRBV30 and TRBJ1-2, is SQTIHQWPATLVQPVGSPLSLECTVEGTSNPNLYWYRQAAGRGLQLLFYSVGIGQISSEVPQNLSASRPQDRQFILSSKKLLLSDSGFYLCAWYRDRVRGDGYTFGSGTRLTVV.

The table lists this clone with a few counts. J is TRBJ1-2 and V is TRBV28, with 9 bases identical to TRBD1. This CDR3 comprises 16 residues. Per germline, CDR1 MDHEN and CDR2 SYDVKM. V dropped 7 bases and J dropped 4; count of bases not matched to a gene: 13. The DNA of the CDR3 is TGTGCCAGCATCACCACTGCACAGGGGGCCGTCTATGGCTACACCTTC. Protein product: CASITTAQGAVYGYTF.

The DNA of the CDR3 is TGTGCCAGCAGAAAGACAGGGACTAACTATGGCTACACCTTC. Translated: CASRKTGTNYGYTF. This sequence joins TRBV28 and TRBJ1-2; 7 bases fit TRBD1. The CDR3 loop spans 14 amino acids. Unmatched junction bases numbered 4, after V lost 6 bases and J lost 0 bases. Germline loops: CDR1 MDHEN, CDR2 SYDVKM.

The chain joins TRBV11-3 to TRBJ1-1, with a tentative D call TRBD1 (6 bases). The CDR3 runs to 16 residues. V was pared by 1 base and J by 3 bases, with 15 bases between. Per the germline V gene, CDR1 is SGHNT and CDR2 is YENEEA. The CDR3 DNA follows: TGTGCCAGCAGCTTAGGTCGTATTGAGGGGGACACTGAAGCTTTCTTT. This translates into CASSLGRIEGDTEAFF.

This clone was recorded only once. V gene TRBV12-3 or TRBV12-4 combines with J gene TRBJ2-1, with a possible D match to TRBD2 (5 bases). Trimming shortened V by 5 bases and J by 6 bases, and 8 bases separated the two germline ends. This CDR3 has 12 amino acids. CDR3 sequence reads: CASSTTSNEQFF. The CDR3 region has the DNA TGTGCCAGCAGTACTACTAGCAATGAGCAGTTCTTC.

V gene TRBV11-3 combines with J gene TRBJ2-1; maybe TRBD1 (5 bases). This CDR3 contains 14 residues. Germline V gives CDR1 SGHNT, CDR2 YENEEA. Trimming shortened V by 3 bases and J by 9 bases, and 15 bases separated the two germline ends. The CDR3 loop reads CASSFVSPGPEQFF. CDR3 DNA: TGTGCCAGCAGCTTTGTCTCTCCAGGGCCTGAGCAGTTCTTC.

The genes are TRBV27 and TRBJ1-5; 8 nucleotides agree with TRBD1. CDR1 and CDR2 (germline): MNHEY, SMNVEV (reference sequence). With 10 bases clipped from V and 1 base from J, the junction kept 9 bases outside the gene matches. This CDR3 is 15 amino acids long. The CDR3 is CATGQGASSNQPQHF. The CDR3 DNA reads TGTGCCACCGGCCAGGGGGCGAGCAGCAATCAGCCCCAGCATTTT.

The chain uses TRBV6-2 or TRBV6-3 and TRBJ2-3, with 12 bases fitting TRBD2. The germline V gene encodes CDR1 MNHEY and CDR2 SVGEGT. The CDR3 totals 17 residues. V shed 2 bases, J shed 5 bases, and the junction held 8 bases outside the gene matches. CDR3 nucleotide sequence: TGTGCCAGCAGTTACCCAAGACTAGCGGGAGTCAGAGATACGCAGTATTTT. Translating it yields CASSYPRLAGVRDTQYF.

The chain recombines TRBV24-1 with TRBJ2-1, with D hard to call. The CDR3 extends over 15 amino acids. CDR1 and CDR2 from the germline V gene are KGHDR and SFDVKD. V was cut by 4 bases and J by 2 bases, with 11 bases left in between. The CDR3 is CATSEDTYPYNEQFF. CDR3 DNA sequence: TGTGCCACCAGTGAAGACACCTATCCCTACAATGAGCAGTTCTTC.

V and J are TRBV27 and TRBJ1-5, with 8 nucleotides matching TRBD1. The J segment lost 4 bases and the V segment lost 8 bases, leaving 7 bases of the junction unmatched. Per the germline V gene, CDR1 is MNHEY and CDR2 is SMNVEV (reference sequence). The length of the CDR3 is 14 residues. The CDR3 nucleotides read TGTGCCAGCTGGACAGGGCAAGCGAATCAGCCCCAGCATTTT. Amino acids: CASWTGQANQPQHF.

This clone was observed a single time. V gene TRBV21-1 combines with J gene TRBJ2-7; the DNA was not used to check the table's D call, TRBD1. TRBV21-1 has pseudogene status. The CDR3 is made up of 15 amino acids. This CDR3 is CASSKGQGGFGEQYV. The CDR3 nucleotides read TGTGCCAGCAGCAAAGGACAGGGGGGTTTCGGGGAGCAGTACGTC.